What follows describes a single T cell receptor (beta chain). Its target is not known. This record comes from a study of shared clonotypes between healthy human individuals. General study points: Non-shared clonotypes displayed generation probabilities falling below those of clonotypes present in all four donors.

The CDR3 loop spans 14 amino acids. V was clipped by 4 bases and J by 7 bases; unmatched bases: 6. Germline V CDR1 and CDR2: MNHEY, SVGAGI. TCRdb's table, derived via immunoSEQ multiplex PCR, lists solely in-frame clones and lacks some. The sample includes 2 million to 2.5 million clones, more than 90% of them seen just once. The sequence was obtained from a man younger than 35 in good health. Sequenced: naive CD4+ T cells sorted from blood. Subset in this sample: CD45RA+ positively selected. The chain uses TRBV6-5 and TRBJ2-1, with 8 bases aligning to TRBD2. The CDR3: CASSSGGPRNEQFF. The CDR3 nucleotides are TGTGCCAGCAGTTCGGGAGGGCCGAGGAATGAGCAGTTCTTC.